This TCR beta chain stems from a study of human T cells and chemical hapten exposure (dated by TCRdb to the early 2020s). Looking at the study overall: For sensitization, 2% DPC in acetone was applied to a 2 cm by 2 cm area of upper inner arm skin. The mostly female patient cohort included alopecia areata with under or over 50% scalp involvement, alopecia totalis and alopecia universalis. Patch tests used Finn chambers with 0.01% DPC on the upper back, scored after 6 days by International Contact Dermatitis Research Group standards. Libraries were pooled for sequencing, and variation in per-sample TCR yields was attributed mainly to small differences in library volumes within the pool. Throughout the roughly 24-week study period, patients were also given weekly therapeutic DPC doses on the scalp. Under 30 alopecia patients gave blood for TCR sequencing at one to four time points (pre-sensitization, 2, 6 and 24 weeks). The study tracked peripheral blood TCR repertoire changes in vivo during primary and secondary sensitization to the hapten diphenylcyclopropenone (DPC) in alopecia patients. Blood samples were taken from patients before sensitization (week 0) and then at 2, 6 and about 24 weeks after DPC sensitization. What the study reported, not specific to this receptor: DPC sensitization did not change the number of TCRs with a frequency above 1 in 1000, and there was no evidence of changes in global repertoire structure. After repeated subsampling, the strength of the expansion versus patch-test correlation and the threshold at which it became significant changed. Expanded TCRs formed significantly more large CDR3 similarity clusters than pre-sensitization or healthy control sets, consistent with antigen-driven responses. Because every patient had alopecia, a presumed autoimmune disease, the patients' immune response might differ from that of healthy individuals. Patch test score was positively correlated with the number of PT1 expanded TCRs, with significance at thresholds 8, 16 and 32 but not at 4.

Libraries were built with RACE. The listed sequencing device is NextSeq 500. Library preparation attached unique molecular identifiers to individual cDNA molecules for quantitative, reproducible TCR counting. Both TCR alpha and TCR beta chains were sequenced from each blood RNA sample. On the study's bioinformatics: The median number of TCRs per sample was around 96,000, ranging from 23,224 to 690,600. V, J and CDR3 annotation of the TCR reads was carried out using the Decombinator software suite. To make PS versus PT1 abundance plots, every sample was subsampled to the same number of TCRs (28,000). Expanded TCRs were defined as absent before sensitization and observed at least eight times at the 2-week time point. TCRdb itself trimmed the public reads at Q25 with fastp, ran MiXCR and retained productive beta chains. Every distinct CDR3 protein forms one entry, paired with its most common genes and DNA. The V and J calls come from TCRdb's annotation, not from the publication. Across this sample there are tens of thousands of distinct CDR3 sequences, with roughly a tenth seen only once. The leading ten clones occupy about an eighth of the sample.

The sample's time point label, in plain terms: patch test 1, 2 weeks after DPC sensitization. The intended sense of this specimen's treatment or condition label: therapeutic diphenylcyclopropenone sensitization with weekly scalp DPC. Blood at each patch-test visit was drawn before the patch test was applied. Patients were eligible if aged 18 to 70, diagnosed with alopecia and judged suitable for DPC therapy, and pregnant patients were excluded. Total RNA was extracted from unfractionated whole blood that had been collected in Tempus Blood RNA tubes. As concerns this clonotype: Its antigen is unknown. Nothing much larger sits one base from this clone, and base qualities are not available.

Via the germline V gene, CDR1 is MGHRA and CDR2 YSYEKL. Trimming costs V 0 bases and J 9 bases, and their ends lie 9 bases apart. Including the terminal cysteine and phenylalanine, the CDR3 comprises 13 residues. The DNA shown is the 39-base CDR3, in frame from base 1. The V gene is TRBV4-1 and the J gene is TRBJ2-1; possibly the D gene is TRBD2, per 5 matching bases. The sample consisted of whole blood, taken in connection with sensitization to the hapten diphenylcyclopropenone (DPC). The sequence was obtained from a woman between 35 and 50 years old with alopecia areata. Some clones in this sample may be carry-over from other donors' samples. CDR3 sequence: CASSQDLASEQFF. At the DNA level, the sequence is TGCGCCAGCAGCCAAGATTTAGCGAGTGAGCAGTTCTTC.